This TCR beta chain was documented in a study of blood T cell repertoires in COVID-19. Germline V gene lookup returns CDR1 SGHTA and CDR2 FQGTGA. The CDR3 is made up of 15 amino acids. V gave up 5 bases and J gave up 2 bases, with 15 bases separating them. The table came from immunoSEQ multiplex PCR; TCRdb's copy has only in-frame clones and leaves some out. This sample has some 250,000 clones, with around 86% found just once. The rearrangement uses TRBV7-3 and TRBJ1-2; D gene uncertain. This receptor was identified in a woman aged 60-75 years with active or convalescent COVID-19. Sequencing was performed on peripheral blood. This CDR3 reads CASSPAPGPNYGYTF. The CDR3 bases are TGTGCCAGCAGCCCCGCCCCTGGGCCGAACTATGGCTACACCTTC.